This T cell receptor (beta chain) was recorded in a study of blood T cell repertoires in COVID-19. Study at large: Whether acute or convalescent, the COVID-19 samples came from the United States, Italy and Spain. T cells, B-cell-depleted T cells, or PBMCs provided the cDNA or gDNA that served as material.

This CDR3 comprises 19 residues. In the authors' workflow: It was from reference gene primer amplification that nucleated cell counts were estimated. The data were produced by immunoSEQ multiplex PCR, yet TCRdb's version contains in-frame clones alone and is incomplete. That table supplies the V and J calls and clone size; D and trimming were determined from the DNA. The sample lists about 260,000 clones; 84% were seen once. What was sequenced was peripheral blood. This receptor was obtained from a man aged 55 to 70 with acute or convalescent COVID-19. The chain recombines TRBV21-1 with TRBJ2-3; TRBD2 is the table's D call, not checked against the DNA. TRBV21-1 is listed as a pseudogene. The CDR3 loop is CASSKAVKRRLAGTDTQYF. CDR3 in DNA: TGTGCCAGCAGCAAAGCGGTGAAGAGGAGGCTAGCGGGGACAGATACGCAGTATTTT.